This TCR beta chain comes out of a study of blood T cell repertoires in COVID-19. Germline V gene lookup returns CDR1 SGHRS and CDR2 YFSETQ. The CDR3 has 15 amino acids. J was trimmed by 4 bases and V by 4 bases; bases with no gene match: 6. Data came from immunoSEQ multiplex PCR; TCRdb stores just in-frame clones and leaves some out. The sample lists 490,000 or so clones; 70% to 90% were seen once. The sequencing sample was made of PBMCs or T cells enriched from blood (not recorded which). This TCR derives from a woman aged 60-75 years who had recovered from COVID-19. The V gene is TRBV5-1, the J gene TRBJ2-3, with TRBD2 matching 10 bases. CDR3 coding DNA: TGCGCCAGCAGCCGGAAAGCGGGGGGGGCAGATACGCAGTATTTT. Translating it yields CASSRKAGGADTQYF.